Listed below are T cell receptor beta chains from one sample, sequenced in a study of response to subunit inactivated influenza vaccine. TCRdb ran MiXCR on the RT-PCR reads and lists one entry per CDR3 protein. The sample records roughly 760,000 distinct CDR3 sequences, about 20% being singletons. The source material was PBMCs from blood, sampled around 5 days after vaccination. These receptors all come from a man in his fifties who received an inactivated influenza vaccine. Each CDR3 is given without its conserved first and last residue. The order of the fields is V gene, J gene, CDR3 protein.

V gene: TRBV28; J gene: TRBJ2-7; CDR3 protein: ASSGGREQY
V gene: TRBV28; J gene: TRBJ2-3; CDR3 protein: ASRPRLVAGDNTQY
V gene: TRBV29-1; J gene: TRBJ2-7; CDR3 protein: SVHAAGGMDEQY
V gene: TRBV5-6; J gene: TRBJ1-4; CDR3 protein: ASSYSTGPREKLF
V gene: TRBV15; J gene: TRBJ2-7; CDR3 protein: ATSRDDRGNYEQY
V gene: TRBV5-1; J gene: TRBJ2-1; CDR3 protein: ASSLTDRMQF
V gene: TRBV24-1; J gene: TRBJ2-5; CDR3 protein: ATSDVRDSQETQY
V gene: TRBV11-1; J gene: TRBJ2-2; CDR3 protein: ASSFSAGGTLDSGELF
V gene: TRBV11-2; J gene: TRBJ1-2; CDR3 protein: ASSLTIFRDGYT
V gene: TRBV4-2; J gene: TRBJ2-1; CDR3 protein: ASSRVGTSGSSYNEQF
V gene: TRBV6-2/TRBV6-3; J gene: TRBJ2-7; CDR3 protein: ASSVGHRHEQY
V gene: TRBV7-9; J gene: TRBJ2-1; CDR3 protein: ASSKDYRSYNEQF
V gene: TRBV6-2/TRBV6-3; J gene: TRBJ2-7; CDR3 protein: ASSYSYRGVEQY
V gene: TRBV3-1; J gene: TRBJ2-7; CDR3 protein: ASTGGGPYEQY